This T cell receptor beta chain was sequenced during a study of early T cells in non-severe SARS-CoV-2 infection. Across the whole study: Unsorted whole-blood RNA was sequenced in bulk, leaving chains unpaired.

Germline V gene lookup returns CDR1 SGHTA and CDR2 FQGTGA. Between the trimmed V and J ends, which lost 5 bases and 3 bases, there was a span of 10 bases. This CDR3 contains 13 residues. This clonotype was seen only a few times. Via MiXCR, TCRdb re-called the 5' RACE reads, giving one row per CDR3 protein. The table lists around 40,000 distinct CDR3 sequences, approximately 6% of them singletons. The sample taken for sequencing was whole blood. The receptor was derived from an adult who was a healthcare worker with PCR-confirmed SARS-CoV-2 infection or an uninfected control (not recorded which). The chain recombines TRBV7-3 with TRBJ2-5; D remains ambiguous. DNA for the CDR3: TGTGCCAGCAGCCCCACCCCAGAAGAGACCCAGTACTTC. Protein sequence: CASSPTPEETQYF. The full variable domain, in which reference TRBV7-3 and TRBJ2-5 provide the parts outside the CDR3, is GAGVSQTPSNKVTEKGKYVELRCDPISGHTALYWYRQSLGQGPEFLIYFQGTGAADDSGLPNDRFFAVRPEGSVSTLKIQRTERGDSAVYLCASSPTPEETQYFGPGTRLLVL.